The following is a TCR beta chain sequence with its context. This entry belongs to a study of blood T cell repertoires in COVID-19. Study-wide background: COVID-19 samples from acute and convalescent phases originated in the United States, Italy and Spain.

CDR3 length equals 14 residues. V dropped 4 bases and J dropped 10; count of bases not matched to a gene: 10. Germline lookup yields CDR1 SGHRS and CDR2 YFSETQ. Original processing notes: Reference gene primer amplification yielded estimated nucleated cell counts. TCRdb's table, derived via immunoSEQ multiplex PCR, lists solely in-frame clones and lacks some. That table is the source of V, J and clone size, and D and trimming were worked out from the DNA. The sample lists around 100,000 clones; under 90% were seen once. This receptor was obtained from a man in his 60s with COVID-19, enrolled during active disease. The chain uses TRBV5-1 and TRBJ1-4; TRBD1 matches 7 bases. The sample comprised peripheral blood. As DNA, the CDR3 is TGCGCCAGCAGCAGAGACAGGGCTTTTGGAAAACTGTTTTTT. Its translation: CASSRDRAFGKLFF.